This TCR beta chain was sequenced during a study of T cell clonotyping in hematopoietic cell transplantation. Study-level findings and limits: Few recipient clonotypes overlapped donors; over 95% were de novo at given depth. Recipient TCR diversity dropped after transplant; expanded clonotypes rose from day 30 to 180. Cells were unsorted, so CD4 and CD8 contributions were not separated.

TCRdb keeps only in-frame clones here, not all; method: immunoSEQ multiplex PCR. The top ten hold 20% to 25% of the sample, which has 6,500 to 10,000 clones, about 69% seen once. A note on this clone: Its antigen is as yet unknown.

Germline CDR1 and CDR2: LGHNA and YNFKEQ. The CDR3 is 15 amino acids. The V gene lost 4 bases and the J gene lost 3 bases, with 15 bases spanning the gap. V usage is TRBV4-2 and J usage is TRBJ1-1; TRBD1 might be the D (5 bases). This specimen was peripheral blood mononuclear cells, taken 100 days after allogeneic stem cell transplant. This receptor was obtained from a male patient between 60 and 69 years old who had an allogeneic stem cell transplant from an unrelated donor, so the T cells may come from the graft donor. Some clones in this sample may be carry-over from other donors' samples. The CDR3 here is CASSPSFSGYTEAFF. CDR3 nucleotide sequence: TGTGCCAGCAGCCCTTCTTTTTCAGGGTACACTGAAGCTTTCTTT.